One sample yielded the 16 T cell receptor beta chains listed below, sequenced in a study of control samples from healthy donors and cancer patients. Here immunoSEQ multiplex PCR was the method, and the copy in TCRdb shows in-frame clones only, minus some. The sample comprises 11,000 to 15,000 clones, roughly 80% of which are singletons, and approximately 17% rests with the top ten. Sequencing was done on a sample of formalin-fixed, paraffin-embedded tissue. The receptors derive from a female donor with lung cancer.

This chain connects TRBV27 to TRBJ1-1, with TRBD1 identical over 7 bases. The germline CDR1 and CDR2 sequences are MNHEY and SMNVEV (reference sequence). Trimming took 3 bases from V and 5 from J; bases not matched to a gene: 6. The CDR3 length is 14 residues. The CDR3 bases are TGTGCCAGCAGTTTCCTACAGGGGTTGACTGAAGCTTTCTTT. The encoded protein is CASSFLQGLTEAFF.

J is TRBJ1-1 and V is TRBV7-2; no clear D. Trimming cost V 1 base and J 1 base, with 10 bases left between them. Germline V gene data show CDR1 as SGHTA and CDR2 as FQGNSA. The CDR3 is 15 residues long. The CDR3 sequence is CASSLEPSGNTEAFF. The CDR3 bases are TGTGCCAGCAGCTTAGAGCCGAGCGGGAACACTGAAGCTTTCTTT.

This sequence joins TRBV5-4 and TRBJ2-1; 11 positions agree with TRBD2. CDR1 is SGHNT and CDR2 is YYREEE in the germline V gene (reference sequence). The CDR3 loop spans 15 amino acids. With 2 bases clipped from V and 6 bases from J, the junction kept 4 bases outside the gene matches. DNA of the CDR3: TGTGCCAGCAGCTTTATGACTAGCGGGGTCAATGAGCAGTTCTTC. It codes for CASSFMTSGVNEQFF. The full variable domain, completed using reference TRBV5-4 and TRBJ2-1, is ETGVTQSPTHLIKTRGQQVTLRCSSQSGHNTVSWYQQALGQGPQFIFQYYREEENGRGNFPPRFSGLQFPNYSSELNVNALELDDSALYLCASSFMTSGVNEQFFGPGTRLTVL.

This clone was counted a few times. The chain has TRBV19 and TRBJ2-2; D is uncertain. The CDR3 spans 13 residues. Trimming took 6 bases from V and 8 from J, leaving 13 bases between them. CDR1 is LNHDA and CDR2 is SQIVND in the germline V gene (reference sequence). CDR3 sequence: CASSPARTGELFF. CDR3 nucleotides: TGTGCCAGTAGCCCTGCCAGGACGGGGGAGCTGTTTTTT.

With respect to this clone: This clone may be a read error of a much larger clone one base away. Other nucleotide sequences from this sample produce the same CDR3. The CDR3, as DNA: TGTGCCAGTAGCGTAGGGAAGATTCATGGCTACACCTTC. Protein: CASSVGKIHGYTF. The rearrangement joins TRBV9 to TRBJ1-2; D call uncertain. The germline gives CDR1 SGDLS, CDR2 YYNGEE. CDR3 length: 13 residues.

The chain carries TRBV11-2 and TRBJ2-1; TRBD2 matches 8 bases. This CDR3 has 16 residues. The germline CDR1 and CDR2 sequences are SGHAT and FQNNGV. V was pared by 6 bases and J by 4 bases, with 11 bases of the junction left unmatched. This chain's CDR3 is CASSSGGEGPYNEQFF. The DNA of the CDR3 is TGTGCCAGCAGTTCCGGGGGGGAGGGCCCGTACAATGAGCAGTTCTTC.

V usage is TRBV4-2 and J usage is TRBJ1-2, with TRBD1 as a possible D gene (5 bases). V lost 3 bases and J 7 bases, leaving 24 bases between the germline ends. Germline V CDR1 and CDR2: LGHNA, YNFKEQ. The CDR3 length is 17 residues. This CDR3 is CASSQMGDGTGRRGYTF. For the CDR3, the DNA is TGTGCCAGCAGCCAGATGGGCGACGGGACGGGTAGACGTGGCTACACCTTC.

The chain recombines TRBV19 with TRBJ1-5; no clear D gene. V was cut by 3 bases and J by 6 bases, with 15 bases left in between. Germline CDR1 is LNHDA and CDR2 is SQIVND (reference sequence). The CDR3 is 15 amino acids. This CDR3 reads CASSMSAGIGQPQHF. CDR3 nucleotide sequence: TGTGCCAGTAGTATGTCGGCGGGGATCGGTCAGCCCCAGCATTTT.

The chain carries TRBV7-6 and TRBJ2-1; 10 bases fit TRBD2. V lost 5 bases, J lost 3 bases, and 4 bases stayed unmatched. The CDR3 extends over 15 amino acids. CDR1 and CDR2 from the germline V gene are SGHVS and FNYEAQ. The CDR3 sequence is CASSVSGGLYNEQFF. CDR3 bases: TGTGCCAGCAGCGTTAGCGGGGGGCTCTACAATGAGCAGTTCTTC.

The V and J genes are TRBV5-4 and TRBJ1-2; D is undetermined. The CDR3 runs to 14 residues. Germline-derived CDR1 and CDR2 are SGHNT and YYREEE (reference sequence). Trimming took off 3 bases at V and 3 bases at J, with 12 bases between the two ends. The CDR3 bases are TGTGCCAGCAGCTATCACGGACGGGACTATGGCTACACCTTC. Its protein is CASSYHGRDYGYTF.

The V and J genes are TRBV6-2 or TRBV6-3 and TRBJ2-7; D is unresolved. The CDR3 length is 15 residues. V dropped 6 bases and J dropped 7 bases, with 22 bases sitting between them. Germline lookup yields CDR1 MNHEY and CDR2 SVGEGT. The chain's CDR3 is CASSPSPDAWGEQYF. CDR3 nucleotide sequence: TGTGCCAGCAGCCCAAGCCCGGACGCTTGGGGAGAGCAGTACTTC.

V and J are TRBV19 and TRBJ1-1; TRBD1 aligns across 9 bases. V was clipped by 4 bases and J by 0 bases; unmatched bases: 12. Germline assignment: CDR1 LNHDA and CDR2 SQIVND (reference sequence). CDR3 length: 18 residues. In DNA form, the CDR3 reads TGTGCCAGTAGTAAAGAACGCCGACAGGGGGGAATGAACACTGAAGCTTTCTTT. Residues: CASSKERRQGGMNTEAFF.

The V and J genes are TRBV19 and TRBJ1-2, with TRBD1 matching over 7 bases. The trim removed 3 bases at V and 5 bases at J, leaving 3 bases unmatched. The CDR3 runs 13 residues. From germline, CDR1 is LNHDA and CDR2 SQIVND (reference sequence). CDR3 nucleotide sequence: TGTGCCAGTAGTATCATACAGGGGTATGGCTACACCTTC. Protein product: CASSIIQGYGYTF.

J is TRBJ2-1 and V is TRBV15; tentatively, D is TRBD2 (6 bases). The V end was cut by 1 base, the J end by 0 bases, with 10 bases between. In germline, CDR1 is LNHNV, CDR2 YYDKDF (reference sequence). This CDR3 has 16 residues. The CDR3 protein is CATSRGRDPSYNEQFF. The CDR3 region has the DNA TGTGCCACCAGCAGAGGGAGGGACCCCTCCTACAATGAGCAGTTCTTC.

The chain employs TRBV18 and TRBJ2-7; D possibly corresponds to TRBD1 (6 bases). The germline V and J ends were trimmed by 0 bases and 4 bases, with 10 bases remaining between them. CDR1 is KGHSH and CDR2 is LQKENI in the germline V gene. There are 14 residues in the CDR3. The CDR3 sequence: CASSPPARGYEQYF. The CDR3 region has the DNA TGTGCCAGCTCACCACCCGCCAGGGGTTACGAGCAGTACTTC.

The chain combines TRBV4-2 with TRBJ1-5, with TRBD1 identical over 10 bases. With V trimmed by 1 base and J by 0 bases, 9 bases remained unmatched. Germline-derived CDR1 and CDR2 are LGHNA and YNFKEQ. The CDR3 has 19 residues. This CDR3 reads CASSQARGQGTYSNQPQHF. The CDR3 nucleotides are TGTGCCAGCAGCCAAGCACGGGGACAGGGGACTTATAGCAATCAGCCCCAGCATTTT.